This T cell receptor beta chain was sequenced during a study of blood T cell repertoires in COVID-19. Study summary: Italy, Spain and the United States were the sources of the convalescent and acute COVID-19 samples. Nucleic acid was either cDNA or gDNA, and it came from T cells, B-cell-depleted T cells, or PBMCs.

This clone appeared a single time. The CDR3 spans 16 residues. V was cut by 0 bases and J by 2 bases, with 12 bases left in between. Germline V gives CDR1 SGHRS, CDR2 YFSETQ. Per the authors' pipeline: Researchers report that nucleated cell counts were estimated from reference gene primer amplification. Clones were sequenced by immunoSEQ multiplex PCR, and TCRdb holds only the in-frame ones, with some missing. D and trimming come from the DNA, and the V and J calls and clone size come from that table. The sample comprises 250,000 to 300,000 clones, around 88% of which are singletons, and about 5.7% rests with the top ten.

This receptor was taken from a man older than 75 with acute or convalescent COVID-19. The sequencing input was peripheral blood. The chain carries TRBV5-1 and TRBJ1-3; D is unclear. Here the CDR3 reads CASSLAAGPAGNTIYF. The CDR3 region has the DNA TGCGCCAGCAGCTTGGCCGCGGGCCCCGCTGGAAACACCATATATTTT.